This TCR beta chain was captured in a study of blood T cell repertoires in COVID-19. Looking at the study overall: Samples representing acute and convalescent COVID-19 were sourced from the United States, Italy and Spain.

Original data processing: Using reference gene primer amplification, nucleated cell counts were estimated. Sequencing was performed with immunoSEQ multiplex PCR; in TCRdb, only in-frame clones are kept and a portion is missing. That table gives V, J and clone size, and the DNA gave D and trimming. Here the sample spans 200,000 to 300,000 clones, approximately 86% being singletons. Germline-derived CDR1 and CDR2 are SQVTM and ANQGSEA. CDR3 length: 13 residues. The ends lost 2 bases at V and 8 bases at J; junction bases unmatched: 5. J is TRBJ1-3 and V is TRBV29-1; TRBD1 agrees at 8 bases. The clonotype originates from a woman aged 60-75 years with COVID-19, enrolled during active disease. Specimen: peripheral blood. CDR3 amino acids: CSVETLTGDTIYF. In DNA form, the CDR3 reads TGCAGCGTTGAAACCCTGACAGGGGACACCATATATTTT.